The 12 T cell receptor beta chains listed next were all sequenced from one sample in a study of shared clonotypes between healthy human individuals. CD45RO negativity and positive selection for CCR7 defined naive CD8 cells, a population that excluded terminally differentiated effector memory CD45RA+ cells. TCRdb's copy holds only in-frame clones and misses some; the assay was immunoSEQ multiplex PCR. This table holds about 610,000 clones, roughly 95% found once. The sample was naive CD8+ T cells sorted from blood. The receptors come from a woman under 40 in good health.

With respect to this clone: Germline and junction disagree at one end, which may indicate a read error. The V call is TRBV28, the J call TRBJ1-2; a possible D gene is TRBD1 (5 bases). The length of the CDR3 is 15 residues. Germline values: CDR1 MDHEN, CDR2 SYDVKM. CDR3 in DNA: TGTGCCAACAGTCGAATACGGGGACCTAACTATGGCTACACCTTC. Its protein is CANSRIRGPNYGYTF.

The V and J genes are TRBV4-3 and TRBJ1-1; tentative D call: TRBD1 (6 bases). Germline V gene lookup returns CDR1 LGHNA and CDR2 YSLEER. The V and J ends lost 3 bases and 8 bases respectively, with 19 bases between them. The CDR3 runs to 15 residues. DNA for the CDR3: TGCGCCAGCAGCCACAGGATGGGGGCTGAACGGGAAGCTTTCTTT. Translating gives CASSHRMGAEREAFF.

This chain uses TRBV9 with TRBJ2-6; D ambiguous. This CDR3 region has 17 residues. Germline CDR1 SGDLS, CDR2 YYNGEE. V lost 0 bases and J 4 bases, leaving 14 bases between the germline ends. Written as DNA, the CDR3 is TGTGCCAGCAGCGTAGCTACGAAGGGTTACGGGGCCAACGTCCTGACTTTC. This gives the protein CASSVATKGYGANVLTF.

The chain couples TRBV5-6 to TRBJ1-1; the D is unclear. The CDR3 is made up of 16 amino acids. Germline CDR1 reads SGHDT; CDR2 reads YYEEEE. V gave up 4 bases and J gave up 0 bases, with 16 bases separating them. The DNA of the CDR3 is TGTGCCAGCAGCCCCCTTGGAAGCTCGATGAACACTGAAGCTTTCTTT. Encoded protein: CASSPLGSSMNTEAFF.

This chain's CDR3 is CASSEVTGTSYEQYF. CDR3 nucleotides: TGTGCCAGCAGTGAAGTGACCGGGACGTCCTACGAGCAGTACTTC. This sequence joins TRBV6-1 and TRBJ2-7, with D perhaps assigned TRBD1 or TRBD2 (5 bases each). The CDR3 has 15 residues. Trimming removed 1 base from V and 1 base from J, with 11 bases in between. CDR1 and CDR2 (germline): MNHNS, SASEGT.

This rearrangement joins TRBV4-1 to TRBJ2-1; D unresolved. The germline V gene encodes CDR1 MGHRA and CDR2 YSYEKL. CDR3 length equals 11 residues. The germline V and J ends were trimmed by 4 bases and 6 bases, with 4 bases remaining between them. DNA of the CDR3: TGCGCCAGCAGCCTAAGCAATGAGCAGTTCTTC. The encoded protein is CASSLSNEQFF.

The table lists this clone with a few counts. This chain's CDR3 is CASSQITGAGQPQHF. In DNA, the CDR3 is TGTGCCAGCAGCCAGATTACCGGGGCAGGACAGCCCCAGCATTTT. The V call is TRBV4-2, the J call TRBJ1-5, with a possible D match to TRBD1 (5 bases). The V gene lost 3 bases and the J gene lost 7 bases, with 16 bases spanning the gap. The CDR3 has 15 residues. Germline V CDR1 and CDR2: LGHNA, YNFKEQ.

This rearrangement joins TRBV28 to TRBJ2-1; 13 nucleotides align to TRBD2. V shed 4 bases, J shed 4 bases, and the junction held 10 bases outside the gene matches. CDR3 length: 18 residues. From germline, CDR1 is MDHEN and CDR2 SYDVKM. The CDR3 DNA follows: TGTGCCAGCAGTTCCTCCCGACTAGCGGGAGGAGTTTACAATGAGCAGTTCTTC. This sequence encodes CASSSSRLAGGVYNEQFF.

This chain links TRBV29-1 with TRBJ2-2; no firm D call. CDR3 length: 12 residues. Germline V gene data show CDR1 as SQVTM and CDR2 as ANQGSEA. V dropped 7 bases and J dropped 2 bases, with 8 bases sitting between them. CDR3 residues: CSADINTGELFF. The CDR3 nucleotides read TGCAGCGCTGACATTAACACCGGGGAGCTGTTTTTT.

The chain couples TRBV27 to TRBJ2-2, with no clear D. V lost 5 bases, J lost 3 bases, and 4 bases lay in between. Germline-derived CDR1 and CDR2 are MNHEY and SMNVEV (reference sequence). The CDR3 contains 12 residues. The CDR3 here is CASSGDTGELFF. CDR3 sequence (DNA): TGTGCCAGCAGTGGAGACACCGGGGAGCTGTTTTTT.

J is TRBJ1-2 and V is TRBV6-5, with a possible D match to TRBD1 (5 bases). The CDR3 extends over 14 amino acids. Germline-derived CDR1 and CDR2 are MNHEY and SVGAGI. V was pared by 2 bases and J by 4 bases, with 11 bases between. The chain's CDR3 is CASSYGGFGYGYTF. The CDR3 coding sequence is TGTGCCAGCAGTTACGGGGGTTTTGGCTATGGCTACACCTTC.

The V and J genes are TRBV7-9 and TRBJ1-1; TRBD1 is a possible D gene (6 bases). Germline CDR1 and CDR2: SEHNR and FQNEAQ (reference sequence). The length of the CDR3 is 14 residues. The ends were cut back, 1 base at V and 6 bases at J, with 12 bases in the middle. Here the CDR3 DNA reads TGTGCCAGCAGCTTAGATTCAGGGGTTGCTGAAGCTTTCTTT. Encoded protein: CASSLDSGVAEAFF.